The 11 T cell receptor beta chains below all came from one sample that was sequenced in a study of post-analysis software for immune sequencing data. Broader study findings: Patients had higher frequencies than controls of a few TRBV segments, including TRBV5-6, TRBV5-1 and TRBV20-1.

No antigens are known for them. Libraries were made from TCR beta cDNA, and they carried unique molecular identifiers. One entry per CDR3 protein results from TCRdb running MiXCR on the PCR reads. This table holds a few hundred thousand distinct CDR3 sequences, roughly 36% found once. Sequencing was done on a sample of blood. The origin of the receptors is a girl under 18 with multiple sclerosis.

The chain carries TRBV13 and TRBJ1-1; 7 bases agree with TRBD1. Germline CDR1 is PRHDT and CDR2 is FYEKMQ (reference sequence). J lost 5 bases, V lost 4 bases, and 1 base had no gene match. CDR3 length: 12 residues. CDR3 in DNA: TGTGCCAGCAGCTCGGGACAGACTGAAGCTTTCTTT. Its translation is CASSSGQTEAFF.

The chain has TRBV7-2 and TRBJ2-7; no clear D gene. V lost 5 bases and J 1 base, leaving 9 bases between the germline ends. Germline-derived CDR1 and CDR2 are SGHTA and FQGNSA. The CDR3 spans 13 residues. The CDR3 loop reads CASSPSPSYEQYF. The CDR3, as DNA: TGTGCCAGCAGCCCGTCCCCTTCCTACGAGCAGTACTTC.

The chain joins TRBV3-1 to TRBJ2-7, with D unresolved. The CDR3 has 14 amino acids. Germline CDR1 LGHDT, CDR2 YNNKEL (reference sequence). Trimming left V 6 bases short and J 2 bases short, with 14 bases between. This CDR3 is CASSISGMAYEQYF. The CDR3 DNA follows: TGTGCCAGCAGTATCTCGGGCATGGCCTACGAGCAGTACTTC.

The J gene is TRBJ2-7, the V gene TRBV4-3; D assignment may be TRBD1 or TRBD2 (6 bases each). The CDR3 runs 15 residues. V was clipped by 0 bases and J by 3 bases, with 12 bases between them. CDR1 is LGHNA, CDR2 YSLEER, per germline. The CDR3 reads CASSQDRGTIYEQYF. The CDR3 region has the DNA TGCGCCAGCAGCCAAGACCGCGGGACAATCTACGAGCAGTACTTC.

The chain has TRBV6-1 and TRBJ1-5; D is unresolved. The CDR3 runs 15 residues. Germline V gene data show CDR1 as MNHNS and CDR2 as SASEGT. The germline V and J ends were trimmed by 3 bases and 10 bases, with 19 bases remaining between them. CDR3 loop: CASSDGLASPEPQHF. CDR3 nucleotide sequence: TGTGCCAGCAGTGATGGACTCGCCTCGCCAGAACCCCAGCATTTT.

A word on this clonotype: A read error is likely, as this CDR3 ends without the conserved phenylalanine or tryptophan. The chain has TRBV12-3 or TRBV12-4 and TRBJ2-2, with no clear D. Trimming cost V 6 bases and J 5 bases, with 19 bases left between them. The CDR3 is made up of 16 amino acids. CDR3 sequence (DNA): TGTGCCAGCAGAGGAGCGATAGGACGGCTTACCGGGGAGCTGTTTGTT. Translated, it gives CASRGAIGRLTGELFV.

This chain connects TRBV12-3 or TRBV12-4 to TRBJ2-1; 9 bases fit TRBD1. V lost 4 bases to trimming and J lost 8 bases; unmatched junction nucleotides: 6. The CDR3 sequence is 14 residues long. For the CDR3, the DNA is TGTGCCAGCAGTTGGACGACAGGGGGTGATGAGCAGTTCTTC. It codes for CASSWTTGGDEQFF.

The CDR3 reads CASSPRGNSLYEQYF. CDR3 coding DNA: TGTGCCAGCTCACCTAGAGGAAACAGCCTCTACGAGCAGTACTTC. The chain carries TRBV18 and TRBJ2-7; D unresolved. The germline CDR1 and CDR2 sequences are KGHSH and LQKENI. The V and J ends lost 3 bases and 3 bases respectively, with 15 bases between them. The CDR3 runs to 15 residues.

This clonotype occurred many times. This chain links TRBV29-1 with TRBJ2-7; 7 nucleotides agree with TRBD1. The CDR3 runs to 15 residues. The V and J ends lost 6 bases and 1 base, in that order; junction bases with no gene match: 12. In germline, CDR1 is SQVTM, CDR2 ANQGSEA. Written as DNA, the CDR3 is TGCAGCGTGGCCTTGACAGGGAGTTTATCCTACGAGCAGTACTTC. Amino acids: CSVALTGSLSYEQYF.

Note on this clonotype: It is unclear where the CDR3 begins or ends on the DNA, so no DNA is shown, and the CDR3 is as TCRdb lists it. The V gene is TRBV11-2, the J gene TRBJ2-1; TRBD2, the table's D call, was not compared with the DNA. Germline V lookup: CDR1 SGHAT, CDR2 FQNNGV. The CDR3 has 21 residues if both end residues are counted. CDR3 in amino acids: CASSFYICSAVAGATYNEQFF.

The sample holds a few counts of this clonotype. The chain is built from TRBV15 and TRBJ2-7, with 8 bases matching TRBD1. Looked up from germline, CDR1 is LNHNV and CDR2 is YYDKDF (reference sequence). The CDR3 covers 15 residues. The ends lost 3 bases at V and 6 bases at J; junction bases unmatched: 10. The CDR3 nucleotides are TGTGCCACCAGCAGTTCTGACAGGGGCTACTCCGAGCAGTACTTC. Amino acid sequence: CATSSSDRGYSEQYF.